This note documents a single T cell receptor beta chain sequence. Its antigen is unidentified. The record originates from a study of shared clonotypes between healthy human individuals. The data were produced by immunoSEQ multiplex PCR, yet TCRdb's version contains in-frame clones alone and is incomplete. The sample holds millions of clones; approximately 95% are singletons and the top ten take about 0.39%. Germline V CDR1 and CDR2: SGHNT, YYREEE (reference sequence). Trimming took 4 bases from V and 5 from J; bases not matched to a gene: 6. The CDR3 covers 15 residues. General study points: Memory subsets had estimated richness that was generally smaller than that of naive subsets.

CD4+ cells underwent separation, giving CD45RA+ naive and CD45RA-negative memory subsets. V gene TRBV5-4 combines with J gene TRBJ2-1; 10 positions agree with TRBD2. Source material: naive CD4+ T cells from PBMCs. Subset indicated: CD45RA+ positively selected. The TCR sequence derives from a man younger than 35 in good health. Some clones in this sample may be carry-over from other donors' samples. CDR3 coding DNA: TGTGCCAGCAGCGCCGGACTAGCGGATAACAATGAGCAGTTCTTC. Translating it yields CASSAGLADNNEQFF.